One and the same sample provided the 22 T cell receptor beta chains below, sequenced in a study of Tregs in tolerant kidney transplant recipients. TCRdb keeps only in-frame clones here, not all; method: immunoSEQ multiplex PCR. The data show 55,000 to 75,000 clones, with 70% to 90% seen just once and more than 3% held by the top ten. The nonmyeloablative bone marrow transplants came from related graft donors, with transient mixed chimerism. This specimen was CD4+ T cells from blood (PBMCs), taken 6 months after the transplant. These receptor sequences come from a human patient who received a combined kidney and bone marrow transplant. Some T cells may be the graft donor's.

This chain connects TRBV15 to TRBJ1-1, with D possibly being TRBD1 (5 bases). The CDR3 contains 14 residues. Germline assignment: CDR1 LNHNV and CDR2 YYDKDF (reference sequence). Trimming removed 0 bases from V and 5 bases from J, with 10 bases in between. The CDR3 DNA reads TGTGCCACCAGCAGAGATTACGGGGGAACTGAAGCTTTCTTT. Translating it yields CATSRDYGGTEAFF. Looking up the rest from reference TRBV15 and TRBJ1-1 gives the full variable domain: DAMVIQNPRYQVTQFGKPVTLSCSQTLNHNVMYWYQQKSSQAPKLLFHYYDKDFNNEADTPDNFQSRRPNTSFCFLDIRSPGLGDTAMYLCATSRDYGGTEAFFGQGTRLTVV.

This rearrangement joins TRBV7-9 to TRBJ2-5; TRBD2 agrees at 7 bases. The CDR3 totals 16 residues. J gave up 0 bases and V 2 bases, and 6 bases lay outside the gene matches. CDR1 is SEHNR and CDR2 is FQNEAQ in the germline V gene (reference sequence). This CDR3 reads CASSLRQGGDQETQYF. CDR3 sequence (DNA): TGTGCCAGCAGCTTAAGGCAGGGAGGGGACCAAGAGACCCAGTACTTC. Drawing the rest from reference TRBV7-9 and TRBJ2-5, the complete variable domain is DTGVSQNPRHKITKRGQNVTFRCDPISEHNRLYWYRQTLGQGPEFLTYFQNEAQLEKSRLLSDRFSAERPKGSFSTLEIQRTEQGDSAMYLCASSLRQGGDQETQYFGPGTRLLVL.

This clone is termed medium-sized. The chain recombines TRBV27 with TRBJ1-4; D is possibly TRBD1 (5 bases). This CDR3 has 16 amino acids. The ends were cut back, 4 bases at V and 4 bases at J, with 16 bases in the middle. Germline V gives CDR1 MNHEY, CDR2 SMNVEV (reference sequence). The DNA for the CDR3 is TGTGCCAGCAGTTCCCGATTGAGGGGACTTAATGAAAAACTGTTTTTT. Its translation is CASSSRLRGLNEKLFF.

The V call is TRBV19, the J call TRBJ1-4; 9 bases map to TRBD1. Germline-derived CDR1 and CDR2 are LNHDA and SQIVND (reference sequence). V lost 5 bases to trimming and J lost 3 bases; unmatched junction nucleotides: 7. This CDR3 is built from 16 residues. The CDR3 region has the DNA TGTGCCAGTAGTCTACAGGGGGCCGGTGCTAATGAAAAACTGTTTTTT. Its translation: CASSLQGAGANEKLFF.

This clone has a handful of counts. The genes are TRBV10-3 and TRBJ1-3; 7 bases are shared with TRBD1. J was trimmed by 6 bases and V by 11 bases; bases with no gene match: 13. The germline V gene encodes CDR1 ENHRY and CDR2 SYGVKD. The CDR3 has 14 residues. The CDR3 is CAVNPRQGENTIYF. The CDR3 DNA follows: TGTGCCGTAAACCCGAGACAGGGAGAAAACACCATATATTTT.

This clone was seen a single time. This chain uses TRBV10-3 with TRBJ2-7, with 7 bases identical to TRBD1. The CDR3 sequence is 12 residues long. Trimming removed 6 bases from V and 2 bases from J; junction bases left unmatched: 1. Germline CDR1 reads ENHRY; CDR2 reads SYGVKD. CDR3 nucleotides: TGTGCCATCAGGGGGACAGCCTACGAGCAGTACTTC. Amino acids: CAIRGTAYEQYF.

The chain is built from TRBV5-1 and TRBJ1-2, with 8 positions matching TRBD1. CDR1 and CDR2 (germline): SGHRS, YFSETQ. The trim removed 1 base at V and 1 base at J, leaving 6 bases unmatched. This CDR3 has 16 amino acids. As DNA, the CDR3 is TGCGCCAGCAGCTTGTCCTCGGACAGGGTTAACTATGGCTACACCTTC. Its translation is CASSLSSDRVNYGYTF.

The CDR3 DNA follows: TGTGCCAGCAGCCCCTCGACAGGGTACTATGGCTACACCTTC. Its protein is CASSPSTGYYGYTF. The V gene is TRBV7-8, the J gene TRBJ1-2, with 7 bases that match TRBD1. This CDR3 has 14 residues. Germline trimming cut 5 bases from V and 3 bases from J; bases unmatched to any gene: 6. Germline CDR1 SGHVS, CDR2 FQNEAQ.

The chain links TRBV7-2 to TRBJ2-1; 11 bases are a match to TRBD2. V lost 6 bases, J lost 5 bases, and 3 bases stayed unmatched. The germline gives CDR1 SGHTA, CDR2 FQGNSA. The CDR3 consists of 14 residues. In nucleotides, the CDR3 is TGTGCCAGCAGTAGCGGGGGGGCGAACAATGAGCAGTTCTTC. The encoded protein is CASSSGGANNEQFF.

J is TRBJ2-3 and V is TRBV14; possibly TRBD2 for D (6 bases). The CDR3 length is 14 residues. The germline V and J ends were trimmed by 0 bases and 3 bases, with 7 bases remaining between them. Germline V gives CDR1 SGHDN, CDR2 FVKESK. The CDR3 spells CASSQDLATDTQYF. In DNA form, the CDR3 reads TGTGCCAGCAGCCAAGACCTAGCGACAGATACGCAGTATTTT.

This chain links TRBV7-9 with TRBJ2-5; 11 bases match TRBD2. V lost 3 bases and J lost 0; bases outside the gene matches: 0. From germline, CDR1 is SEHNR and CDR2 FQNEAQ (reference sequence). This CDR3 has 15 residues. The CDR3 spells CASSLGLADQETQYF. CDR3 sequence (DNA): TGTGCCAGCAGCTTGGGACTAGCGGACCAAGAGACCCAGTACTTC.

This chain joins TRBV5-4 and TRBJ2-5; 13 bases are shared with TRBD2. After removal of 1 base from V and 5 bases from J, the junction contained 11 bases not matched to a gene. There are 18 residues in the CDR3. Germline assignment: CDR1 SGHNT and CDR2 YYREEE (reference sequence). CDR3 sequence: CASSLMPSGLAGLETQYF. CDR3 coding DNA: TGTGCCAGCAGCTTGATGCCCTCGGGACTAGCGGGATTGGAGACCCAGTACTTC. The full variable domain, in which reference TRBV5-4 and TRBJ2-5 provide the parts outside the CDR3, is ETGVTQSPTHLIKTRGQQVTLRCSSQSGHNTVSWYQQALGQGPQFIFQYYREEENGRGNFPPRFSGLQFPNYSSELNVNALELDDSALYLCASSLMPSGLAGLETQYFGPGTRLLVL.

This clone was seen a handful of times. For the CDR3, the DNA is TGTGCCAGCAGCTCTCAGGGACTAGCGGCACAAGAGACCCAGTACTTC. It yields the protein CASSSQGLAAQETQYF. The genes are TRBV11-3 and TRBJ2-5, with 11 positions matching TRBD2. Germline V CDR1 and CDR2: SGHNT, YENEEA. Unmatched junction bases numbered 6, after V lost 4 bases and J lost 2 bases. The CDR3 is 16 residues long.

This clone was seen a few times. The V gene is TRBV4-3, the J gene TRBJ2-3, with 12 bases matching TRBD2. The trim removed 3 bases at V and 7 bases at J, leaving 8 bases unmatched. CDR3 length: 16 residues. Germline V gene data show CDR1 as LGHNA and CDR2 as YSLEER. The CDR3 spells CASSHILAGGSNTQYF. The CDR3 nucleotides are TGCGCCAGCAGCCACATACTAGCGGGGGGATCTAATACGCAGTATTTT.

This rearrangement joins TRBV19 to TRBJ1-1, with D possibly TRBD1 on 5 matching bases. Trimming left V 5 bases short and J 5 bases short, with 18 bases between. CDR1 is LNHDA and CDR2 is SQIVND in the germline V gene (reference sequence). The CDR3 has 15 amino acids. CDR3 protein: CASSGFAGVKTEAFF. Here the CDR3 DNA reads TGTGCCAGTAGTGGTTTTGCGGGGGTTAAGACTGAAGCTTTCTTT.

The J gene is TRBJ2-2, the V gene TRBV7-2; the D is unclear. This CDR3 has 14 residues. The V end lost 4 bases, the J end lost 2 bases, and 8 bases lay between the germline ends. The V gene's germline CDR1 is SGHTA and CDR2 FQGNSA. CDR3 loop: CASSSDINTGELFF. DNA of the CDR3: TGTGCCAGCAGCTCCGACATAAACACCGGGGAGCTGTTTTTT.

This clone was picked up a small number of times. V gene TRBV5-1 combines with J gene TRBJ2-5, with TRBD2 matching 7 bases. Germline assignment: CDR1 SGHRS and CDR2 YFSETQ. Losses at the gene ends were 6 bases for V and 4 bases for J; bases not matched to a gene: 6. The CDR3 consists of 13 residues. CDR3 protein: CASTAGDSETQYF. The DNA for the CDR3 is TGCGCCAGCACGGCGGGGGACTCAGAGACCCAGTACTTC. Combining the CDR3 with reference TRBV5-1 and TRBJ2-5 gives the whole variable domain KAGVTQTPRYLIKTRGQQVTLSCSPISGHRSVSWYQQTPGQGLQFLFEYFSETQRNKGNFPGRFSGRQFSNSRSEMNVSTLELGDSALYLCASTAGDSETQYFGPGTRLLVL.

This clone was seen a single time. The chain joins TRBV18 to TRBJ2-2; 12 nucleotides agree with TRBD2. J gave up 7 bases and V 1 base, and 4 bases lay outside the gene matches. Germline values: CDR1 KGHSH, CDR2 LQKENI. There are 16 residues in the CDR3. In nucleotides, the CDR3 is TGTGCCAGCTCACCACGCCTAGCGGGAGGGAACGGGGAGCTGTTTTTT. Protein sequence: CASSPRLAGGNGELFF.

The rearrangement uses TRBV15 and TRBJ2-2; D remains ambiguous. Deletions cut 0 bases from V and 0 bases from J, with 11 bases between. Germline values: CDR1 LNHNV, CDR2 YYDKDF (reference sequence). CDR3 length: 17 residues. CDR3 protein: CATSRDIWLANTGELFF. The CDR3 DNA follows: TGTGCCACCAGCAGAGATATCTGGCTCGCGAACACCGGGGAGCTGTTTTTT.

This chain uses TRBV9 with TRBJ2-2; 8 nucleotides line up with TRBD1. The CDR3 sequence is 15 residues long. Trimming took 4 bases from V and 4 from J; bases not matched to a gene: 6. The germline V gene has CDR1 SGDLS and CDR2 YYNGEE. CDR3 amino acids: CASSPGDRFTGELFF. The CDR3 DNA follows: TGTGCCAGCAGCCCCGGGGACAGGTTCACCGGGGAGCTGTTTTTT.

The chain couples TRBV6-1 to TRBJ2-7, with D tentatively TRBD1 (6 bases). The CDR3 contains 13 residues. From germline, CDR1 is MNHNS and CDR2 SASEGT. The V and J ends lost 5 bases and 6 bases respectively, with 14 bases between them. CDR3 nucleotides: TGTGCCAGCAGTCGTAACAGGGAAGGCGAGCAGTACTTC. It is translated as CASSRNREGEQYF.

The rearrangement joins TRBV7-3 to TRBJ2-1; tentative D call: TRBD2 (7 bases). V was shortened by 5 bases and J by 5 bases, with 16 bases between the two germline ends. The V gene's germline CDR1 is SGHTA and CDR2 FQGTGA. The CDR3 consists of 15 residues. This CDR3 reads CASSPARGRDNEQFF. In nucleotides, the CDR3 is TGTGCCAGCAGCCCTGCTAGGGGGAGGGACAATGAGCAGTTCTTC.